What follows are 22 T cell receptor beta chains derived from one specimen sequenced in a study of Graves' ophthalmopathy and Graves' hyperthyroidism. The authors amplified TCR beta CDR3 regions from RNA transcripts. RT-PCR in the first round used HTBI primers; a second-round multiplex PCR followed. Using its own MiXCR run on the multiplex PCR reads, TCRdb lists one record per CDR3 protein. Of 500,000 to 700,000 distinct CDR3 sequences listed, 39% are singletons. Sequenced sample: peripheral blood or thyroid tissue (not recorded which). Receptors originate from an adult man with Graves' hyperthyroidism.

This clonotype was recorded at least ten times. The chain joins TRBV20-1 to TRBJ2-7; TRBD2 agrees at 8 bases. The CDR3 loop spans 15 amino acids. J gave up 9 bases and V 4 bases, and 17 bases lay outside the gene matches. CDR1 is DFQATT, CDR2 SNEGSKA, per germline (reference sequence). CDR3 loop: CSAIRKRELLRGQYF. As DNA, the CDR3 is TGCAGTGCTATACGAAAGCGGGAGTTACTACGAGGGCAGTACTTC.

At least ten counts were recorded for this clonotype. The chain carries TRBV7-2 and TRBJ2-6; a possible D gene is TRBD1 (6 bases). V gave up 4 bases and J gave up 4 bases, with 23 bases separating them. The CDR3 sequence is 19 residues long. The germline CDR1 and CDR2 sequences are SGHTA and FQGNSA. This CDR3 is CASSSRPLGHSGGANVLTF. In nucleotides, the CDR3 is TGTGCCAGCAGCTCCCGGCCCTTGGGACATTCAGGAGGGGCCAACGTCCTGACTTTC. The variable domain in full, completed from reference TRBV7-2 and TRBJ2-6, reads GAGVSQSPSNKVTEKGKDVELRCDPISGHTALYWYRQSLGQGLEFLIYFQGNSAPDKSGLPSDRFSAERTGGSVSTLTIQRTQQEDSAVYLCASSSRPLGHSGGANVLTFGAGSRLTVL.

This clonotype appeared many times. This chain joins TRBV7-6 and TRBJ2-5, with D uncertain. From germline, CDR1 is SGHVS and CDR2 FNYEAQ. CDR3 size: 13 residues. V was shortened by 3 bases and J by 4 bases, with 9 bases between the two germline ends. Here the CDR3 DNA reads TGTGCCAGCAGCTTGTTTTCTGGAGAGACCCAGTACTTC. Its protein is CASSLFSGETQYF.

This clonotype occurred many times. The V gene is TRBV7-9, the J gene TRBJ2-2; 11 nucleotides match TRBD2. This CDR3 has 16 amino acids. CDR1 is SEHNR, CDR2 FQNEAQ, per germline (reference sequence). The V and J ends lost 5 bases and 3 bases, in that order; junction bases with no gene match: 5. The CDR3 DNA sequence: TGTGCCAGCAGCATACTAGCGGGAGTTGACACCGGGGAGCTGTTTTTT. This codes for CASSILAGVDTGELFF.

This clonotype has a count of ten or more. This chain links TRBV2 with TRBJ1-5, with D unclear. The CDR3 extends over 16 amino acids. V was shortened by 2 bases and J by 4 bases, with 15 bases between the two germline ends. Germline V lookup: CDR1 SNHLY, CDR2 FYNNEI. The CDR3 protein is CASSENWDGVNQPQHF. CDR3 in DNA: TGTGCCAGCAGTGAAAACTGGGATGGGGTTAATCAGCCCCAGCATTTT.

V gene TRBV20-1 combines with J gene TRBJ2-3, with D perhaps matching TRBD2 (6 bases). This CDR3 is built from 15 residues. Germline-derived CDR1 and CDR2 are DFQATT and SNEGSKA (reference sequence). V gave up 5 bases and J gave up 0 bases, with 15 bases separating them. The CDR3 DNA sequence: TGCAGTGCTCCCGGGGGATCCACTAGCACAGATACGCAGTATTTT. It yields the protein CSAPGGSTSTDTQYF.

The rearrangement links TRBV25-1 to TRBJ2-5; D might be TRBD1 or TRBD2, each matching 5 bases. Germline values: CDR1 MGHDK, CDR2 SYGVNS. Trimming removed 2 bases from V and 5 bases from J, with 15 bases in between. This CDR3 has 15 amino acids. In DNA, the CDR3 is TGTGCCAGCAGTGAACCACGGGGCCGGGGTGAGACCCAGTACTTC. Encoded protein: CASSEPRGRGETQYF.

This clonotype was observed at least ten times. This chain joins TRBV4-1 and TRBJ2-7, with 10 bases aligning to TRBD2. Losses at the gene ends were 4 bases for V and 2 bases for J; bases not matched to a gene: 8. Germline V lookup: CDR1 MGHRA, CDR2 YSYEKL. There are 16 residues in the CDR3. The CDR3 region has the DNA TGCGCCAGCAGCCCAATAGCGGGAGGAACCGCCTACGAGCAGTACTTC. Translating it yields CASSPIAGGTAYEQYF.

Concerning this clonotype: This may come from a read error, since a much larger clone is one base off. The chain employs TRBV6-5 and TRBJ1-1; D perhaps matches TRBD1 (6 bases). The germline CDR1 and CDR2 sequences are MNHEY and SVGAGI. The CDR3 totals 14 residues. The CDR3 DNA sequence: TGTGCCAGCAGTTACCGAGGGACCGCGGGGGCAGCTCTCTTT. This encodes CASSYRGTAGAALF.

This chain joins TRBV9 and TRBJ1-4, with a weak D call TRBD1 (6 bases). V was pared by 3 bases and J by 4 bases, with 16 bases between. This CDR3 is built from 16 residues. Germline V CDR1 and CDR2: SGDLS, YYNGEE. CDR3 amino acids: CASSARAGALNEKLFF. As DNA, the CDR3 is TGTGCCAGCAGCGCCCGAGCAGGGGCCCTTAATGAAAAACTGTTTTTT. Based on the CDR3 plus reference TRBV9 and TRBJ1-4, the full variable domain is DSGVTQTPKHLITATGQRVTLRCSPRSGDLSVYWYQQSLDQGLQFLIQYYNGEERAKGNILERFSAQQFPDLHSELNLSSLELGDSALYFCASSARAGALNEKLFFGSGTQLSVL.

This clonotype has just a few counts. CDR3: CSARGRRDSAYEQYF. The CDR3 region has the DNA TGCAGTGCTAGAGGTCGCCGGGACTCAGCCTACGAGCAGTACTTC. The rearrangement joins TRBV20-1 to TRBJ2-7, with D possibly TRBD2 on 6 matching bases. The CDR3 is made up of 15 amino acids. Germline CDR1 reads DFQATT; CDR2 reads SNEGSKA (reference sequence). The V and J ends lost 1 base and 2 bases respectively, with 15 bases between them.

This clonotype was seen only a few times. The chain couples TRBV19 to TRBJ1-1, with 9 bases matching TRBD1. This CDR3 spans 14 amino acids. Germline values: CDR1 LNHDA, CDR2 SQIVND (reference sequence). V lost 3 bases to trimming and J lost 5 bases; unmatched junction nucleotides: 4. Here the CDR3 reads CASSMQTGGTEAFF. DNA for the CDR3: TGTGCCAGTAGTATGCAGACAGGGGGGACTGAAGCTTTCTTT.

This clonotype occurred a few times. The gene calls are TRBV7-2 and TRBJ1-1; D might be TRBD1 (5 bases). The CDR3 is 13 residues long. Germline V gives CDR1 SGHTA, CDR2 FQGNSA. The ends were cut back, 8 bases at V and 1 base at J, with 11 bases in the middle. CDR3 DNA: TGTGCCAGCGGTTACGGGGGGAACACTGAAGCTTTCTTT. Its protein product is CASGYGGNTEAFF.

This clonotype was observed a few times. CDR3 in DNA: TGTGCCAGCAGCCCCCCAGGGCAGGGGGCCATCCGAGAGACCCAGTACTTC. Its translation: CASSPPGQGAIRETQYF. This chain joins TRBV5-6 and TRBJ2-5; 8 nucleotides match TRBD1. This CDR3 comprises 17 residues. J lost 4 bases, V lost 4 bases, and 15 bases had no gene match. From germline, CDR1 is SGHDT and CDR2 YYEEEE.

This clonotype has just one count. This rearrangement joins TRBV7-6 to TRBJ2-3, with 12 bases fitting TRBD2. CDR3 length: 16 amino acids. Losses at the gene ends were 5 bases for V and 6 bases for J; bases not matched to a gene: 9. Germline-derived CDR1 and CDR2 are SGHVS and FNYEAQ. The CDR3: CASSRRLAGVGDTQYF. CDR3 sequence (DNA): TGTGCCAGCAGCCGACGACTAGCGGGAGTTGGTGATACGCAGTATTTT.

This clonotype was detected only a few times. The chain employs TRBV5-4 and TRBJ1-2, with 8 bases lining up with TRBD1. This CDR3 contains 15 residues. The junction had 6 bases not matched to a gene; V was cut back by 5 bases and J by 0 bases. Germline CDR1 reads SGHNT; CDR2 reads YYREEE (reference sequence). CDR3 DNA sequence: TGTGCCAGCAGGAGTGGGACAGGATCTAACTATGGCTACACCTTC. This codes for CASRSGTGSNYGYTF.

The chain employs TRBV12-3 or TRBV12-4 and TRBJ2-3; 7 bases match TRBD2. The junction had 10 bases not matched to a gene; V was cut back by 3 bases and J by 1 base. This CDR3 contains 17 residues. DNA for the CDR3: TGTGCCAGCAGTTTGCTACCCGTCGCGGGGGGCACAGATACGCAGTATTTT. This encodes CASSLLPVAGGTDTQYF.

This clonotype showed up many times. V and J are TRBV6-1 and TRBJ1-1; D ambiguous. The CDR3 spans 14 residues. V shed 2 bases and J shed 3 bases, with 10 bases lying between them. CDR1 and CDR2 (germline): MNHNS, SASEGT. The CDR3 nucleotides are TGTGCCAGCAGTGAAAGGCAGGTGTACACTGAAGCTTTCTTT. Translated, it gives CASSERQVYTEAFF.

The V call is TRBV7-9, the J call TRBJ2-5; 11 bases align to TRBD1. There are 15 residues in the CDR3. Looked up from germline, CDR1 is SEHNR and CDR2 is FQNEAQ (reference sequence). Trimming cost V 5 bases and J 2 bases; bases outside gene matches: 4. The CDR3 region has the DNA TGTGCCAGCAGCAGGGGGACAGGGGGGCAAGAGACCCAGTACTTC. Residues: CASSRGTGGQETQYF.

The CDR3 nucleotides are TGTGCCTGGAGTTCACAGGTGAACACTGAAGCTTTCTTT. Translating gives CAWSSQVNTEAFF. The V gene is TRBV30, the J gene TRBJ1-1; D is possibly TRBD1 (5 bases). V lost 2 bases, J lost 0 bases, and 7 bases lay in between. Germline V gives CDR1 GTSNPN, CDR2 SVGIG (reference sequence). CDR3 size: 13 residues.

This sequence joins TRBV19 and TRBJ1-2, with no clear D. Germline V CDR1 and CDR2: LNHDA, SQIVND (reference sequence). CDR3 length: 14 residues. The ends were cut back, 1 base at V and 6 bases at J, with 12 bases in the middle. The CDR3 nucleotides are TGTGCCAGTAGTATAGCAGGCAGGAGGAATGGCTACACCTTC. Translation gives CASSIAGRRNGYTF.

There are a few counts of this clonotype. The chain joins TRBV24-1 to TRBJ1-1; the D gene is possibly TRBD1 (6 bases). Germline CDR1 reads KGHDR; CDR2 reads SFDVKD. The V end was cut by 7 bases, the J end by 14 bases, with 22 bases between. This CDR3 comprises 13 residues. The CDR3 loop is CATSGAGEHEQFF. CDR3 nucleotides: TGTGCCACCAGCGGGGCAGGGGAGCATGAGCAGTTCTTT.